Listed below are T cell receptor beta chains from one sample, sequenced in a study of T cell clones after liver transplantation. Libraries were prepared by immunoSEQ multiplex PCR; TCRdb keeps only in-frame clonotypes and omits some of them. Here the sample spans more than 70,000 clones, approximately 87% being singletons. Specimen: CD4+ T cells from blood, collected at the 22-month timepoint. These receptors all stem from a human patient who received a liver transplant. Some T cells may be supplied by the graft donor. Both conserved end residues are part of each CDR3. Each record gives: CDR3 protein, CDR3 DNA, V gene, J gene, D gene, clone size. D genes are given only for firm matches. The size field is filled for only some rows; it gives once, few, many or a size class.

CDR3aa: CAWSGGDTQYF
CDR3nt: TGTGCCTGGAGTGGAGGAGATACGCAGTATTTT
v_gene: TRBV30
j_gene: TRBJ2-3
d_gene: NA
abundance: NA

CDR3aa: CASSQDLGGTGISNF
CDR3nt: TGTGCCAGCAGCCAAGATCTTGGGGGGACAGGGATATCGAATTTT
v_gene: TRBV4-2
j_gene: TRBJ2-3
d_gene: TRBD1
abundance: NA

CDR3aa: CASSFSSGTGNEQFF
CDR3nt: TGTGCCAGCAGTTTCTCTAGCGGGACCGGCAATGAGCAGTTCTTC
v_gene: TRBV28
j_gene: TRBJ2-1
d_gene: TRBD2
abundance: few

CDR3aa: CASSTGMATNEKLFF
CDR3nt: TGTGCCAGCTCTACAGGGATGGCAACTAATGAAAAACTGTTTTTT
v_gene: TRBV9
j_gene: TRBJ1-4
d_gene: NA
abundance: NA

CDR3aa: CASSLGGRSYNEQFF
CDR3nt: TGTGCCAGCAGCTTAGGAGGGAGGTCCTACAATGAGCAGTTCTTC
v_gene: TRBV7-2
j_gene: TRBJ2-1
d_gene: NA
abundance: once

CDR3aa: CASSRWTSGQETQYF
CDR3nt: TGTGCCAGCAGCCGTTGGACTAGCGGACAAGAGACCCAGTACTTC
v_gene: TRBV5-4
j_gene: TRBJ2-5
d_gene: TRBD2
abundance: NA

CDR3aa: CASSLGGRLAGVLRQYF
CDR3nt: TGTGCCAGCAGCTTAGGAGGTCGGTTAGCGGGGGTTCTCCGCCAGTACTTC
v_gene: TRBV11-2
j_gene: TRBJ2-7
d_gene: TRBD2
abundance: NA

CDR3aa: CASSVDHSQETQYF
CDR3nt: TGTGCCAGCAGCGTAGACCACTCCCAAGAGACCCAGTACTTC
v_gene: TRBV9
j_gene: TRBJ2-5
d_gene: NA
abundance: NA

CDR3aa: CASSNQIDTQYF
CDR3nt: TGTGCCAGCAGTAACCAGATAGATACGCAGTATTTT
v_gene: TRBV27
j_gene: TRBJ2-3
d_gene: NA
abundance: NA

CDR3aa: CAWGPGSSGTDTQYF
CDR3nt: TGTGCCTGGGGGCCGGGGTCTTCGGGCACAGATACGCAGTATTTT
v_gene: TRBV30
j_gene: TRBJ2-3
d_gene: NA
abundance: NA

CDR3aa: CASSLGTRETQYF
CDR3nt: TGTGCCAGCAGCTTAGGGACCCGGGAGACCCAGTACTTC
v_gene: TRBV7-2
j_gene: TRBJ2-5
d_gene: NA
abundance: NA

CDR3aa: CASWGRGRNTEAFF
CDR3nt: TGTGCCAGCTGGGGAAGGGGGCGAAACACTGAAGCTTTCTTT
v_gene: TRBV28
j_gene: TRBJ1-1
d_gene: TRBD1
abundance: NA

CDR3aa: CASSTTGTYGGYTF
CDR3nt: TGTGCCAGCTCAACGACAGGTACCTATGGTGGCTACACCTTC
v_gene: TRBV18
j_gene: TRBJ1-2
d_gene: NA
abundance: NA

CDR3aa: CASSFSQQGRKYF
CDR3nt: TGTGCCAGCAGCTTCTCTCAACAGGGACGAAAGTACTTC
v_gene: TRBV5-5
j_gene: TRBJ2-7
d_gene: NA
abundance: NA

CDR3aa: CASSITWTGGRGYTF
CDR3nt: TGTGCCAGTAGTATTACTTGGACAGGCGGGCGTGGCTACACCTTC
v_gene: TRBV19
j_gene: TRBJ1-2
d_gene: TRBD1
abundance: NA

CDR3aa: CASSEGGFQPQHF
CDR3nt: TGTGCCAGCAGTGAAGGGGGATTTCAGCCCCAGCATTTT
v_gene: TRBV6-1
j_gene: TRBJ1-5
d_gene: NA
abundance: NA

CDR3aa: CASSSDRGRKQYF
CDR3nt: TGTGCCAGCTCATCGGACAGGGGGCGAAAGCAGTACTTC
v_gene: TRBV18
j_gene: TRBJ2-7
d_gene: TRBD1
abundance: NA

CDR3aa: CASSPPVVDEQFF
CDR3nt: TGTGCCAGCTCACCACCCGTCGTCGATGAGCAGTTCTTC
v_gene: TRBV18
j_gene: TRBJ2-1
d_gene: NA
abundance: NA

CDR3aa: CASSVGRPGMDTQYF
CDR3nt: TGTGCCAGCAGCGTAGGCAGGCCTGGGATGGATACGCAGTATTTT
v_gene: TRBV9
j_gene: TRBJ2-3
d_gene: NA
abundance: NA

CDR3aa: CSVGEPALRKMNYGYTF
CDR3nt: TGCAGCGTTGGGGAGCCAGCTCTCAGGAAGATGAACTATGGCTACACCTTC
v_gene: TRBV29-1
j_gene: TRBJ1-2
d_gene: NA
abundance: many

CDR3aa: CASSQESSQETQYF
CDR3nt: TGTGCCAGCAGCCAAGAGAGCTCTCAAGAGACCCAGTACTTC
v_gene: TRBV4-2
j_gene: TRBJ2-5
d_gene: NA
abundance: NA

CDR3aa: CASSLGRGGETQYF
CDR3nt: TGTGCCAGCAGCTTAGGGCGGGGGGGAGAGACCCAGTACTTC
v_gene: TRBV7-2
j_gene: TRBJ2-5
d_gene: TRBD2
abundance: NA

CDR3aa: CASSLPDRDFYNEKLFF
CDR3nt: TGTGCCAGCAGCTTACCAGACCGGGACTTCTATAATGAAAAACTGTTTTTT
v_gene: TRBV7-2
j_gene: TRBJ1-4
d_gene: NA
abundance: NA

CDR3aa: CASSNSPGTGAEQYF
CDR3nt: TGTGCCAGCAGCAACAGTCCCGGGACAGGGGCCGAGCAGTACTTC
v_gene: TRBV5-4
j_gene: TRBJ2-7
d_gene: TRBD1
abundance: few

CDR3aa: CASSLDGSEANTGELFF
CDR3nt: TGTGCCAGCAGCTTAGATGGCTCCGAAGCGAACACCGGGGAGCTGTTTTTT
v_gene: TRBV11-3
j_gene: TRBJ2-2
d_gene: NA
abundance: NA

CDR3aa: CSASGTADTEAFF
CDR3nt: TGCAGCGCCTCCGGGACAGCGGATACTGAAGCTTTCTTT
v_gene: TRBV29-1
j_gene: TRBJ1-1
d_gene: TRBD1
abundance: few

CDR3aa: CASRAGGDTQYF
CDR3nt: TGTGCCAGCAGGGCAGGGGGAGATACGCAGTATTTT
v_gene: TRBV7-2
j_gene: TRBJ2-3
d_gene: TRBD1
abundance: NA

CDR3aa: CASSPSEGFGEQYF
CDR3nt: TGTGCCAGCTCACCATCGGAGGGGTTCGGCGAGCAGTACTTC
v_gene: TRBV18
j_gene: TRBJ2-7
d_gene: NA
abundance: NA

CDR3aa: CASSRTGELTEAFF
CDR3nt: TGTGCCAGCAGTAGGACTGGGGAGTTAACTGAAGCTTTCTTT
v_gene: TRBV2
j_gene: TRBJ1-1
d_gene: NA
abundance: NA

CDR3aa: CASSSPHPAVTSTDTQYF
CDR3nt: TGTGCCAGCAGCTCACCCCATCCAGCGGTTACTAGCACAGATACGCAGTATTTT
v_gene: TRBV7-2
j_gene: TRBJ2-3
d_gene: NA
abundance: few

CDR3aa: CSAKKYEQYF
CDR3nt: TGCAGTGCTAAGAAGTACGAGCAGTACTTC
v_gene: TRBV20-1
j_gene: TRBJ2-7
d_gene: NA
abundance: NA

CDR3aa: CASGVDRNTEAFF
CDR3nt: TGTGCTAGTGGGGTCGACAGGAACACTGAAGCTTTCTTT
v_gene: TRBV12-5
j_gene: TRBJ1-1
d_gene: NA
abundance: few

CDR3aa: CASSPVGDNEQFF
CDR3nt: TGTGCCAGCAGCCCCGTGGGGGACAATGAGCAGTTCTTC
v_gene: TRBV5-6
j_gene: TRBJ2-1
d_gene: NA
abundance: NA

CDR3aa: CATSTIAGEQFF
CDR3nt: TGTGCCACCAGCACGATAGCGGGAGAGCAGTTCTTC
v_gene: TRBV15
j_gene: TRBJ2-1
d_gene: TRBD2
abundance: NA

CDR3aa: CASSFDNQPQHF
CDR3nt: TGTGCCAGCAGCTTTGACAATCAGCCCCAGCATTTT
v_gene: TRBV7-9
j_gene: TRBJ1-5
d_gene: NA
abundance: NA

CDR3aa: CASSFGSGEKLFF
CDR3nt: TGTGCCAGCAGCTTTGGGTCTGGTGAAAAACTGTTTTTT
v_gene: TRBV7-2
j_gene: TRBJ1-4
d_gene: NA
abundance: NA

CDR3aa: CASSLVPSTGTYEQYF
CDR3nt: TGTGCCAGCAGCTTAGTCCCTTCGACAGGAACCTACGAGCAGTACTTC
v_gene: TRBV11-2
j_gene: TRBJ2-7
d_gene: NA
abundance: NA

CDR3aa: CASSLDAGAGGINTEAFF
CDR3nt: TGCGCCAGCAGCTTGGATGCGGGGGCCGGGGGTATTAACACTGAAGCTTTCTTT
v_gene: TRBV5-1
j_gene: TRBJ1-1
d_gene: NA
abundance: once

CDR3aa: CASSLGDRKNIQYF
CDR3nt: TGTGCCAGCAGCTTGGGGGACAGAAAAAACATTCAGTACTTC
v_gene: TRBV5-4
j_gene: TRBJ2-4
d_gene: TRBD1
abundance: NA

CDR3aa: CASSRTRGSTDTQYF
CDR3nt: TGCGCCAGCAGCCGGACCAGGGGAAGCACAGATACGCAGTATTTT
v_gene: TRBV5-1
j_gene: TRBJ2-3
d_gene: NA
abundance: NA

CDR3aa: CASSVDISGVGTDTQYF
CDR3nt: TGTGCCAGCAGCGTAGATATCTCGGGGGTGGGGACAGATACGCAGTATTTT
v_gene: TRBV9
j_gene: TRBJ2-3
d_gene: NA
abundance: NA

CDR3aa: CASSPGSQETQYF
CDR3nt: TGTGCCAGCAGTCCCGGGAGCCAAGAGACCCAGTACTTC
v_gene: TRBV4-2
j_gene: TRBJ2-5
d_gene: NA
abundance: NA

CDR3aa: CASSPPDYGYTF
CDR3nt: TGTGCCAGCTCACCACCGGACTATGGCTACACCTTC
v_gene: TRBV18
j_gene: TRBJ1-2
d_gene: NA
abundance: NA

CDR3aa: CASSFRGRETQYF
CDR3nt: TGTGCCAGCAGTTTCAGGGGACGGGAGACCCAGTACTTC
v_gene: TRBV27
j_gene: TRBJ2-5
d_gene: NA
abundance: NA

CDR3aa: CASSRDRVTDTQYF
CDR3nt: TGCGCCAGCAGCCGGGACAGGGTCACAGATACGCAGTATTTT
v_gene: TRBV5-1
j_gene: TRBJ2-3
d_gene: TRBD1
abundance: NA

CDR3aa: CASRTSGSSYNEQFF
CDR3nt: TGTGCCAGCCGAACTAGCGGGAGCTCCTACAATGAGCAGTTCTTC
v_gene: TRBV11-2
j_gene: TRBJ2-1
d_gene: TRBD2
abundance: NA

CDR3aa: CASSIVGEGQETQYF
CDR3nt: TGTGCCAGTAGTATAGTGGGGGAGGGCCAAGAGACCCAGTACTTC
v_gene: TRBV19
j_gene: TRBJ2-5
d_gene: TRBD2
abundance: NA

CDR3aa: CASSFDYSTDTQYF
CDR3nt: TGTGCCAGCAGCTTCGACTACTCCACAGATACGCAGTATTTT
v_gene: TRBV7-8
j_gene: TRBJ2-3
d_gene: NA
abundance: NA

CDR3aa: CASSWDRQETQYF
CDR3nt: TGTGCCAGCAGCTGGGACAGACAAGAGACCCAGTACTTC
v_gene: TRBV7-3
j_gene: TRBJ2-5
d_gene: TRBD1
abundance: NA